The T cell receptor beta chain described here comes from a study of graft-versus-host responses after intestinal transplantation. As for the study in general: All recipients were transplanted with multivisceral, liver-intestinal, or isolated intestinal grafts. Tacrolimus plus steroids were given to all recipients for around three years, preceded by anti-thymocyte globulin induction.

The table came from immunoSEQ multiplex PCR; TCRdb's copy has only in-frame clones and leaves some out. The data hold approximately 10,000 clones, with roughly 26% observed a single time. Trimming shortened V by 5 bases and J by 2 bases, and 10 bases separated the two germline ends. The CDR3 runs to 14 residues. CDR1 is MNHEY, CDR2 SVGAGI, per germline. This clone was found a few times. The culture paired around 200,000 irradiated violet-dye-labeled stimulators with around 200,000 CFSE-labeled responders. Researchers sorted proliferating CFSE-low CD3+CD4+ and CD3+CD8+ responders once the reaction had finished. General study findings and limits: Recipient marrow held GvH clones, some first seen in ileum or blood.

The source material was alloreactive CD8+ T cells from a mixed lymphocyte reaction culture, sampled before intestinal transplant. Subset given: CFSE-low proliferating T cells sorted from roughly six-day pre-transplant mixed lymphocyte reaction (GvH or HvG direction). The receptor was isolated from a human patient who received an intestinal transplant. This chain uses TRBV6-5 with TRBJ1-3; perhaps TRBD1 as D (6 bases). The CDR3 region is CASSETGTGNTIYF. CDR3 DNA: TGTGCCAGCAGTGAAACAGGGACTGGAAACACCATATATTTT.